The 30 T cell receptor beta chains in this list originate from one sample, sequenced in a study of Graves' ophthalmopathy and Graves' hyperthyroidism. CDR3 regions of TCR beta were amplified from RNA transcripts. The workflow started with a first-round RT-PCR run with HTBI primers and then moved on to a second-round multiplex PCR. TCRdb reanalysed the multiplex PCR reads using MiXCR and keeps one entry per CDR3 protein. Of some 350,000 distinct CDR3 sequences detected, 15% to 20% appear once; the ten largest clones hold approximately 2.4%. Sequenced: peripheral blood. These receptors originate from an adult woman with stable Graves' hyperthyroidism.

At least ten counts were recorded for this clonotype. The V gene is TRBV28, the J gene TRBJ2-7; TRBD2 aligns across 9 bases. CDR3 length: 15 amino acids. The germline gives CDR1 MDHEN, CDR2 SYDVKM. Germline trimming cut 4 bases from V and 7 bases from J; bases unmatched to any gene: 11. CDR3 sequence reads: CASSWLAGSRGEQYF. CDR3 DNA sequence: TGTGCCAGCAGTTGGCTAGCGGGATCCCGAGGGGAGCAGTACTTC.

This clonotype was observed many times. This chain uses TRBV12-3 or TRBV12-4 with TRBJ2-1; 7 bases agree with TRBD2. J gave up 1 base and V 3 bases, and 6 bases lay outside the gene matches. CDR3 size: 16 residues. Here the CDR3 reads CASSFSAGRSYNEQFF. The CDR3 DNA follows: TGTGCCAGCAGTTTTAGCGCCGGGAGGTCCTACAATGAGCAGTTCTTC.

This clonotype has a count of ten or more. The rearrangement links TRBV4-1 to TRBJ1-5; 7 bases align to TRBD1. This CDR3 is 14 amino acids long. CDR1 and CDR2 (germline): MGHRA, YSYEKL. J gave up 2 bases and V 4 bases, and 2 bases lay outside the gene matches. CDR3 sequence reads: CASSPTGGNQPQHF. CDR3 coding DNA: TGCGCCAGCAGCCCAACAGGGGGCAATCAGCCCCAGCATTTT.

This clonotype was observed many times. This chain uses TRBV10-3 with TRBJ2-5, with D perhaps matching TRBD2 (7 bases). CDR1 and CDR2 (germline): ENHRY, SYGVKD. There are 14 residues in the CDR3. V lost 4 bases and J 1 base, leaving 10 bases between the germline ends. CDR3 protein: CAISGGGAQETQYF. For the CDR3, the DNA is TGTGCCATCAGTGGAGGGGGGGCCCAAGAGACCCAGTACTTC.

This clonotype was counted at least ten times. The chain links TRBV28 to TRBJ2-7; maybe TRBD2 (6 bases). This CDR3 comprises 15 residues. V dropped 7 bases and J dropped 4 bases, with 20 bases sitting between them. CDR1 and CDR2 (germline): MDHEN, SYDVKM. As DNA, the CDR3 is TGTGCCAGCAATCGCGTGGGGGGAGGCAAATACGAGCAGTACTTC. Translation gives CASNRVGGGKYEQYF.

A few counts support this clonotype. CDR3 in amino acids: CASSRRTDYEQYF. CDR3 DNA sequence: TGTGCCAGCTCAAGACGGACGGACTACGAGCAGTACTTC. The genes are TRBV18 and TRBJ2-7; D unclear. Germline assignment: CDR1 KGHSH and CDR2 LQKENI. CDR3 size: 13 residues. V dropped 5 bases and J dropped 3 bases, with 11 bases sitting between them.

In its sample, this clonotype was seen many times. V is TRBV4-1 and J is TRBJ2-2; tentatively, D is TRBD2 (5 bases). V lost 4 bases and J lost 0, with 18 bases in between. CDR1 is MGHRA and CDR2 is YSYEKL in the germline V gene. The CDR3 length is 18 residues. The CDR3 is CASSPRTDSTPNTGELFF. DNA for the CDR3: TGCGCCAGCAGCCCAAGGACGGACTCGACCCCGAACACCGGGGAGCTGTTTTTT.

This clonotype is labeled as medium-sized (0.01 to 0.1%). This sequence joins TRBV12-3 or TRBV12-4 and TRBJ1-3, with 7 bases identical to TRBD1. V was pared by 6 bases and J by 3 bases, with 5 bases of the junction left unmatched. The CDR3 runs 14 residues. CDR3 nucleotide sequence: TGTGCCAGCAGCGGGACAGCGTTTGGAAACACCATATATTTT. Protein sequence: CASSGTAFGNTIYF.

This clonotype occurred many times. CDR3 nucleotide sequence: TGTGCCAGCAGCCCCCTGTCCACTAGCGGGGGTAACACCGGGGAGCTGTTTTTT. It encodes CASSPLSTSGGNTGELFF. V is TRBV7-3 and J is TRBJ2-2; 11 positions agree with TRBD2. CDR1 and CDR2 from the germline V gene are SGHTA and FQGTGA. The trim removed 5 bases at V and 2 bases at J, leaving 10 bases unmatched. The CDR3 loop spans 18 amino acids.

This clonotype has at least ten counts. This chain connects TRBV11-2 to TRBJ1-2, with TRBD1 as a possible D gene (6 bases). In germline, CDR1 is SGHAT, CDR2 FQNNGV. The CDR3 runs 12 residues. Trimming shortened V by 5 bases and J by 10 bases, and 14 bases separated the two germline ends. The CDR3 DNA follows: TGTGCCAGCAGCGCCGACAGGAGGGACTACACCTTC. This sequence encodes CASSADRRDYTF.

The chain couples TRBV20-1 to TRBJ2-7; perhaps TRBD2 as D (6 bases). The CDR3 consists of 14 residues. The germline CDR1 and CDR2 sequences are DFQATT and SNEGSKA (reference sequence). The V gene lost 4 bases and the J gene lost 3 bases, with 16 bases spanning the gap. The CDR3 here is CSAMSSGLLYEQYF. The DNA of the CDR3 is TGCAGTGCTATGTCCTCGGGACTCCTCTACGAGCAGTACTTC.

This clonotype was recorded at least ten times. The genes are TRBV30 and TRBJ1-1; maybe TRBD1 (5 bases). The germline V gene encodes CDR1 GTSNPN and CDR2 SVGIG (reference sequence). The CDR3 spans 12 residues. V was clipped by 5 bases and J by 4 bases, with 11 bases between them. The CDR3 is CAWGDALTEAFF. The CDR3 coding sequence is TGTGCCTGGGGGGACGCACTCACTGAAGCTTTCTTT.

This clonotype occurred many times. The chain is built from TRBV19 and TRBJ1-2; unclear D gene. The CDR3 spans 15 residues. CDR1 is LNHDA and CDR2 is SQIVND in the germline V gene (reference sequence). V gave up 6 bases and J gave up 6 bases, with 20 bases separating them. CDR3 coding DNA: TGTGCCAGTAGCTCCCTTGGAGGGAGCGGGGATGGCTACACCTTC. Its protein is CASSSLGGSGDGYTF.

This clonotype was counted many times. V is TRBV20-1 and J is TRBJ2-2, with D tentatively TRBD2 (6 bases). CDR3 length: 13 amino acids. Trimming took off 2 bases at V and 4 bases at J, with 8 bases between the two ends. The V gene's germline CDR1 is DFQATT and CDR2 SNEGSKA (reference sequence). CDR3 sequence (DNA): TGCAGTGCTAGACTAGCGATCACCGGGGAGCTGTTTTTT. Translating it yields CSARLAITGELFF.

This clonotype was observed many times. In nucleotides, the CDR3 is TGTGCCAGCCTGCGAACGGGGAGCTCCTACGAGCAGTACTTC. As protein: CASLRTGSSYEQYF. V is TRBV2 and J is TRBJ2-7, with D perhaps TRBD2 (5 bases). Deletions cut 8 bases from V and 0 bases from J, with 14 bases between. The germline CDR1 and CDR2 sequences are SNHLY and FYNNEI. The CDR3 length is 14 residues.

The J gene is TRBJ2-2, the V gene TRBV7-2; the match to TRBD2 covers 15 bases. Germline V lookup: CDR1 SGHTA, CDR2 FQGNSA. J lost 4 bases, V lost 6 bases, and 15 bases had no gene match. The CDR3 loop spans 20 amino acids. In DNA form, the CDR3 reads TGTGCCAGCAGAAGTACTCCGGGACTAGCGGGAGGACGGGGCACCGGGGAGCTGTTTTTT. Amino acid sequence: CASRSTPGLAGGRGTGELFF.

This chain joins TRBV6-5 and TRBJ2-7; D uncertain. The V and J ends lost 0 bases and 2 bases respectively, with 14 bases between them. The germline gives CDR1 MNHEY, CDR2 SVGAGI. This CDR3 region has 16 residues. The CDR3 DNA is TGTGCCAGCAGTTACTCTTCTTCCCGAATCACCTACGAGCAGTACTTC. Translated: CASSYSSSRITYEQYF.

This clonotype was detected ten times or more. The chain couples TRBV20-1 to TRBJ2-2; 11 bases match TRBD1. Germline lookup yields CDR1 DFQATT and CDR2 SNEGSKA (reference sequence). The trim removed 4 bases at V and 5 bases at J, leaving 3 bases unmatched. CDR3 length: 14 amino acids. The CDR3 loop reads CSANGQGATGELFF. CDR3 in DNA: TGCAGTGCTAACGGACAGGGGGCTACCGGGGAGCTGTTTTTT.

This clonotype came up many times. The chain recombines TRBV10-3 with TRBJ2-7, with no clear D. This CDR3 region has 15 residues. Germline V gene lookup returns CDR1 ENHRY and CDR2 SYGVKD. The V end lost 5 bases, the J end lost 7 bases, and 21 bases lay between the germline ends. CDR3 residues: CAISTSTGPPTEQYF. For the CDR3, the DNA is TGTGCCATCAGTACTTCCACCGGCCCCCCGACTGAGCAGTACTTC.

The chain joins TRBV25-1 to TRBJ1-2; D gene unclear. The V and J ends lost 8 bases and 2 bases respectively, with 12 bases between them. CDR1 is MGHDK, CDR2 SYGVNS, per germline. The CDR3 is 13 amino acids. The chain's CDR3 is CASRVDDNYGYTF. DNA of the CDR3: TGTGCCAGCCGGGTAGATGACAACTATGGCTACACCTTC.

This clonotype was counted ten times or more. The rearrangement joins TRBV28 to TRBJ1-2, with D unresolved. V dropped 3 bases and J dropped 0 bases, with 5 bases sitting between them. The CDR3 is 13 residues long. The germline V gene encodes CDR1 MDHEN and CDR2 SYDVKM. The CDR3, as DNA: TGTGCCAGCAGTTTGAGGACTAACTATGGCTACACCTTC. Protein sequence: CASSLRTNYGYTF.

This clonotype was observed at least ten times. J is TRBJ1-1 and V is TRBV29-1; tentative D call: TRBD1 (5 bases). With 7 bases removed from V and 1 base from J, the gap between germline ends came to 16 bases. The CDR3 covers 14 residues. Looked up from germline, CDR1 is SQVTM and CDR2 is ANQGSEA. The CDR3 coding sequence is TGCAGCGCCACCGGGACCGACGGGAACACTGAAGCTTTCTTT. It translates to CSATGTDGNTEAFF.

The chain joins TRBV2 to TRBJ2-6, with D hard to call. Germline CDR1 and CDR2: SNHLY and FYNNEI. V was clipped by 7 bases and J by 8 bases, with 12 bases between them. CDR3 size: 13 residues. The CDR3 DNA reads TGTGCCAGCAAAGAGTCAGGTTCCAACGTCCTGACTTTC. Protein product: CASKESGSNVLTF.

This clonotype was counted many times. The V call is TRBV20-1, the J call TRBJ2-7; no clear D. Trimming left V 1 base short and J 6 bases short, with 22 bases between. Germline CDR1 is DFQATT and CDR2 is SNEGSKA (reference sequence). This CDR3 is built from 16 residues. CDR3 in amino acids: CSARAPNLGSLGEQYF. CDR3 nucleotides: TGCAGTGCTAGAGCCCCGAATCTAGGATCTCTTGGCGAGCAGTACTTC.

The sample holds a few counts of this clonotype. V usage is TRBV4-1 and J usage is TRBJ2-7, with 12 bases matching TRBD2. The CDR3 sequence is 15 residues long. The V and J ends lost 3 bases and 1 base, in that order; junction bases with no gene match: 1. Looked up from germline, CDR1 is MGHRA and CDR2 is YSYEKL. The CDR3 spells CASSHGLAGSYEQYF. The CDR3 nucleotides read TGCGCCAGCAGCCATGGACTAGCGGGATCCTACGAGCAGTACTTC.

This clonotype occurred many times. The chain is built from TRBV12-3 or TRBV12-4 and TRBJ1-5; no firm D call. Trimming shortened V by 4 bases and J by 4 bases, and 17 bases separated the two germline ends. There are 16 residues in the CDR3. This CDR3 reads CASSYLPLGENQPQHF. For the CDR3, the DNA is TGTGCCAGCAGTTACCTGCCGCTTGGAGAGAATCAGCCCCAGCATTTT.

The chain links TRBV25-1 to TRBJ1-1, with D unresolved. Per germline, CDR1 MGHDK and CDR2 SYGVNS. V was shortened by 3 bases and J by 3 bases, with 11 bases between the two germline ends. The CDR3 is 14 amino acids. CDR3 nucleotide sequence: TGTGCCAGCAGTGACCACCGAGCGGACACTGAAGCTTTCTTT. Translating it yields CASSDHRADTEAFF.

This clonotype was counted many times. The rearrangement links TRBV12-3 or TRBV12-4 to TRBJ2-7, with unresolved D. This CDR3 comprises 16 residues. The V end lost 3 bases, the J end lost 2 bases, and 17 bases lay between the germline ends. DNA for the CDR3: TGTGCCAGCAGTTTTAACGATTGGACGCTGGCCTACGAGCAGTACTTC. Translation: CASSFNDWTLAYEQYF.

About this clonotype: The junction does not match germline at one end; this may be a read error. The gene calls are TRBV11-1 and TRBJ1-2; a possible D gene is TRBD1 (5 bases). The V gene's germline CDR1 is SGHAT and CDR2 FQDESV (reference sequence). The CDR3 has 16 residues. The CDR3 loop is CASSLNGGATNYGYAF. The CDR3 DNA reads TGTGCCAGCAGCCTCAATGGTGGGGCAACTAACTATGGCTACGCCTTC.

In this sample, this clonotype turned up many times. The V gene is TRBV6-1, the J gene TRBJ2-2; no clear D gene. From germline, CDR1 is MNHNS and CDR2 SASEGT. V shed 1 base and J shed 0 bases, with 12 bases lying between them. This CDR3 contains 17 residues. Here the CDR3 DNA reads TGTGCCAGCAGTGAAGGGGTATGGGGATCGAACACCGGGGAGCTGTTTTTT. The encoded protein is CASSEGVWGSNTGELFF.